This T cell receptor beta chain appears in the sequencing data of a study of patients and donors after allogeneic stem cell transplantation. Using its own MiXCR run on the RT-PCR reads, TCRdb lists one record per CDR3 protein. The table shows tens of thousands of distinct CDR3 sequences, with around 49% occurring only once. This CDR3 region has 11 residues. The germline gives CDR1 SQVTM, CDR2 ANQGSEA. This clonotype was sampled from a human donor who was either an allogeneic HSCT recipient or a stem cell or donor lymphocyte infusion donor (not recorded which). It is not recorded whose cells these are; they may come from a transplant donor. Material for sequencing was blood, either unsorted or a sorted T cell fraction (not recorded which). The V gene is TRBV29-1, the J gene TRBJ1-1; D possibly corresponds to TRBD1 (5 bases). CDR3: CGGDPNTEAFF. CDR3 nucleotides: TGCGGCGGGGACCCGAATACTGAAGCTTTCTTT.